These 13 T cell receptor beta chains came from one sample sequenced in a study of blood T cell repertoires in COVID-19. Generated by immunoSEQ multiplex PCR, the TCRdb table keeps only in-frame clones and is missing some. Of tens of thousands of clones listed, roughly 87% are singletons. Sequences were obtained from peripheral blood. All receptors derive from a woman older than 75 with acute or convalescent COVID-19.

V usage is TRBV10-3 and J usage is TRBJ2-7, with D perhaps TRBD1 (6 bases). This CDR3 spans 12 amino acids. Germline V gene lookup returns CDR1 ENHRY and CDR2 SYGVKD. V lost 6 bases and J 6 bases, leaving 12 bases between the germline ends. This chain's CDR3 is CAIRAGATEQYF. The CDR3 DNA follows: TGTGCCATCAGGGCAGGGGCGACCGAGCAGTACTTC.

The chain links TRBV7-9 to TRBJ2-3; tentatively, D is TRBD2 (7 bases). From germline, CDR1 is SEHNR and CDR2 FQNEAQ (reference sequence). The ends were cut back, 0 bases at V and 4 bases at J, with 11 bases in the middle. The CDR3 extends over 15 amino acids. CDR3 DNA: TGTGCCAGCAGCTTAGCGGGGGGGCTTGCAGATACGCAGTATTTT. The encoded protein is CASSLAGGLADTQYF.

The V and J genes are TRBV5-5 and TRBJ2-2, with TRBD2 matching over 8 bases. V shed 0 bases and J 1 base; nucleotides not matched to a gene: 2. Looked up from germline, CDR1 is SGHKS and CDR2 is YYEKEE (reference sequence). This CDR3 comprises 16 residues. The CDR3 loop reads CASSLGGGQNTGELFF. The CDR3 coding sequence is TGTGCCAGCAGCTTGGGCGGGGGGCAGAACACCGGGGAGCTGTTTTTT.

The chain links TRBV4-2 to TRBJ1-1; no reliable D call. The V and J ends lost 4 bases and 5 bases respectively, with 20 bases between them. Germline V gene lookup returns CDR1 LGHNA and CDR2 YNFKEQ. The CDR3 length is 16 residues. The CDR3 spells CASSPLPGEGITEAFF. The CDR3 DNA sequence: TGTGCCAGCAGCCCCCTCCCGGGAGAGGGTATAACTGAAGCTTTCTTT.

This rearrangement joins TRBV11-2 to TRBJ2-3; 12 bases align to TRBD2. CDR3 length: 17 amino acids. Germline values: CDR1 SGHAT, CDR2 FQNNGV. V trimming: 3 bases; J trimming: 3 bases; junction bases outside the gene matches: 7. The CDR3 DNA follows: TGTGCCAGCAGCTTCCGCCTAGCGGGGGGGCAGACAGATACGCAGTATTTT. Its translation: CASSFRLAGGQTDTQYF. Complete variable domain (other parts from reference TRBV11-2 and TRBJ2-3): EAGVAQSPRYKIIEKRQSVAFWCNPISGHATLYWYQQILGQGPKLLIQFQNNGVVDDSQLPKDRFSAERLKGVDSTLKIQPAKLEDSAVYLCASSFRLAGGQTDTQYFGPGTRLTVL.

The rearrangement uses TRBV7-9 and TRBJ2-1; 7 positions match TRBD1. Trimming removed 5 bases from V and 4 bases from J; junction bases left unmatched: 8. The length of the CDR3 is 15 residues. Germline CDR1 is SEHNR and CDR2 is FQNEAQ (reference sequence). The CDR3 sequence is CASSPAGTAYNEQFF. In DNA form, the CDR3 reads TGTGCCAGCAGCCCAGCCGGGACAGCTTACAATGAGCAGTTCTTC.

The CDR3 DNA follows: TGTGCCATCAGTGGTCACCGGGACAGGGGGCCGACTGAAGCTTTCTTT. Encoded protein: CAISGHRDRGPTEAFF. V and J are TRBV10-3 and TRBJ1-1; 12 nucleotides align to TRBD1. Germline V lookup: CDR1 ENHRY, CDR2 SYGVKD. This CDR3 region has 16 residues. The trim removed 4 bases at V and 5 bases at J, leaving 8 bases unmatched.

The chain is built from TRBV6-4 and TRBJ2-2; 7 nucleotides line up with TRBD1. The CDR3 has 14 residues. The J segment lost 0 bases and the V segment lost 6 bases, leaving 1 base of the junction unmatched. Germline CDR1 MRHNA, CDR2 SNTAGT. CDR3 loop: CASRGTANTGELFF. The CDR3 DNA is TGTGCCAGCAGAGGGACAGCGAACACCGGGGAGCTGTTTTTT.

The rearrangement uses TRBV6-2 or TRBV6-3 and TRBJ2-3; 12 nucleotides match TRBD2. V lost 2 bases and J lost 0; bases outside the gene matches: 6. The germline V gene encodes CDR1 MNHEY and CDR2 SVGEGT. The CDR3 contains 18 residues. DNA for the CDR3: TGTGCCAGCAGTTACGTGGCTAGCGGGGGGGCTAGCACAGATACGCAGTATTTT. Amino acids: CASSYVASGGASTDTQYF.

V gene TRBV6-5 combines with J gene TRBJ2-7, with D possibly being TRBD2 (6 bases). The V end was cut by 0 bases, the J end by 3 bases, with 15 bases between. The CDR3 runs to 16 residues. CDR1 is MNHEY, CDR2 SVGAGI, per germline. The CDR3 here is CASSYSARPGVYEQYF. CDR3 bases: TGTGCCAGCAGTTACTCGGCTCGACCGGGAGTCTACGAGCAGTACTTC.

V and J are TRBV3-1 (or the pseudogene TRBV3-2) and TRBJ2-1, with 9 positions matching TRBD2. The CDR3 consists of 17 residues. Germline CDR1 is LGHDT and CDR2 is YNNKEL (reference sequence). The V gene end was trimmed by 0 bases and the J gene end by 0 bases; junction bases not matched to a gene: 3. The CDR3 region is CASSQDPSGASYNEQFF. As DNA, the CDR3 is TGTGCCAGCAGCCAAGATCCTAGCGGGGCCTCCTACAATGAGCAGTTCTTC.

This clone occurred once. V usage is TRBV19 and J usage is TRBJ1-2, with a weak D call TRBD1 (6 bases). Germline assignment: CDR1 LNHDA and CDR2 SQIVND (reference sequence). The V and J ends lost 7 bases and 6 bases respectively, with 18 bases between them. The CDR3 is 14 residues long. The CDR3 DNA sequence: TGTGCCAGTACCGTAAGGGGGGGCGGCCATGGCTACACCTTC. This codes for CASTVRGGGHGYTF.

The chain links TRBV19 to TRBJ2-3; tentatively, D is TRBD2 (6 bases). This CDR3 has 15 residues. Per the germline V gene, CDR1 is LNHDA and CDR2 is SQIVND (reference sequence). V was trimmed by 10 bases and J by 0 bases, leaving 17 bases between them. DNA of the CDR3: TGTGCCACCGCCCGGCGGGGAGATAGCACAGATACGCAGTATTTT. Amino acids: CATARRGDSTDTQYF.